The 11 T cell receptor beta chains below were found in one sample sequenced in a study of cytomegalovirus exposure and HLA in healthy donors. The PCR contained 60 Vbeta and 13 Jbeta primers. Profiling relied on immunoSEQ multiplex PCR, and the TCRdb table lists in-frame clones only, not all of them. The sample yields about 160,000 clones, about two thirds seen once. Sequencing was performed on PBMCs. These receptors were taken from a woman between 18 and 30 years old in good health and CMV-seronegative.

The DNA for the CDR3 is TGTGCCAGCAGTTTCTTTGCAACTAATGAAAAACTGTTTTTT. Residues: CASSFFATNEKLFF. The genes are TRBV6-1 and TRBJ1-4; no firm D call. V lost 5 bases and J 0 bases, leaving 7 bases between the germline ends. The CDR3 totals 14 residues. Germline V gene sequence: CDR1 MNHNS, CDR2 SASEGT.

This chain joins TRBV4-3 and TRBJ2-3; D gene uncertain. Germline loops: CDR1 LGHNA, CDR2 YSLEER. This CDR3 region has 14 residues. Trimming shortened V by 2 bases and J by 0 bases, and 6 bases separated the two germline ends. This chain's CDR3 is CASSQRVSTDTQYF. In DNA form, the CDR3 reads TGCGCCAGCAGCCAACGGGTTAGCACAGATACGCAGTATTTT.

The V call is TRBV2, the J call TRBJ1-4, with 7 bases aligning to TRBD1. The V gene end was trimmed by 4 bases and the J gene end by 6 bases; junction bases not matched to a gene: 11. CDR1 and CDR2 from the germline V gene are SNHLY and FYNNEI. This CDR3 has 16 residues. This CDR3 reads CASSVARWQGDEKLFF. CDR3 coding DNA: TGTGCCAGCAGTGTGGCGCGTTGGCAGGGGGATGAAAAACTGTTTTTT.

V and J are TRBV2 and TRBJ2-5; D is ambiguous. CDR3 length: 14 amino acids. From germline, CDR1 is SNHLY and CDR2 FYNNEI. V lost 1 base, J lost 2 bases, and 8 bases lay in between. The CDR3 here is CASSEVGRQETQYF. The CDR3 nucleotides read TGTGCCAGCAGTGAAGTTGGCAGACAAGAGACCCAGTACTTC.

The V gene is TRBV4-1, the J gene TRBJ2-7; D might be TRBD1 (6 bases). Germline V gene data show CDR1 as MGHRA and CDR2 as YSYEKL. CDR3 length: 14 amino acids. The germline V and J ends were trimmed by 0 bases and 4 bases, with 10 bases remaining between them. In DNA, the CDR3 is TGCGCCAGCAGCCAAGATGTGGGGGCTTACGAGCAGTACGTC. It translates to CASSQDVGAYEQYV.

This clone was found a few times. In nucleotides, the CDR3 is TGCGCCAGCAGCTTGGCGGCTAGCTTAGATGAGCAGTTCTTC. Translating it yields CASSLAASLDEQFF. The rearrangement uses TRBV5-1 and TRBJ2-1; possibly TRBD2 for D (5 bases). CDR3 length: 14 residues. Trimming pared 0 bases from V and 8 bases from J, leaving 12 bases between. CDR1 SGHRS and CDR2 YFSETQ come from the germline V gene.

The genes are TRBV18 and TRBJ1-2; D might be TRBD1 (5 bases). This CDR3 spans 15 amino acids. V lost 3 bases and J 8 bases, leaving 19 bases between the germline ends. The germline V gene encodes CDR1 KGHSH and CDR2 LQKENI. CDR3 coding DNA: TGTGCCAGCTCACCTTCGGCAGGGCGGATGGTGGGCTACACCTTC. As protein: CASSPSAGRMVGYTF.

This chain uses TRBV18 with TRBJ2-1; 7 bases agree with TRBD1. J lost 5 bases, V lost 4 bases, and 5 bases had no gene match. The length of the CDR3 is 14 residues. Germline V gene data show CDR1 as KGHSH and CDR2 as LQKENI. The CDR3 DNA is TGTGCCAGCTCACAGGGACAGCAAAACAATGAGCAGTTCTTC. This codes for CASSQGQQNNEQFF.

This clone was seen a few times. The genes are TRBV5-1 and TRBJ2-7; 8 nucleotides agree with TRBD1. V was clipped by 5 bases and J by 3 bases; unmatched bases: 4. The CDR3 has 13 amino acids. Germline CDR1 and CDR2: SGHRS and YFSETQ. CDR3 amino acids: CASRGQAVYEQYF. Written as DNA, the CDR3 is TGCGCCAGCAGGGGACAGGCCGTCTACGAGCAGTACTTC.

The chain joins TRBV18 to TRBJ1-1, with D possibly TRBD1 on 6 matching bases. The CDR3 has 15 amino acids. Deletions cut 4 bases from V and 1 base from J, with 13 bases between. From germline, CDR1 is KGHSH and CDR2 LQKENI. The CDR3 here is CASSHEQGANTEAFF. In nucleotides, the CDR3 is TGTGCCAGCTCACATGAACAGGGTGCGAACACTGAAGCTTTCTTT.

V is TRBV21-1 and J is TRBJ2-3; the D segment call TRBD2 is taken from the table without a DNA check. TRBV21-1 is a pseudogene locus. The CDR3 totals 17 residues. CDR3 DNA: TGTGCCAGCAGCAAAGCCCAGCGGGAGGGCCACACAGATACGCAGTATTTT. This sequence encodes CASSKAQREGHTDTQYF.